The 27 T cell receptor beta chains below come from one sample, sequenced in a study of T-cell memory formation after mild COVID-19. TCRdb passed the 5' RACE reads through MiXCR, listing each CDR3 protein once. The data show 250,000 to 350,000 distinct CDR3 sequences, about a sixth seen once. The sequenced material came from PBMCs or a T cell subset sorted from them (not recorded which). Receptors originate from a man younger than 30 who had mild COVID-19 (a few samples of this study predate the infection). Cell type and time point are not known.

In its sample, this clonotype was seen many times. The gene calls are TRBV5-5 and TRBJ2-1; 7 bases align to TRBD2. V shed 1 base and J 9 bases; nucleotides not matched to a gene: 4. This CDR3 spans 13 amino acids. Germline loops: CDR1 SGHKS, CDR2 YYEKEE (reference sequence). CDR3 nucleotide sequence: TGTGCCAGCAGCTTGTGGGAGGGCGGTGAGCAGTTCTTC. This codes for CASSLWEGGEQFF.

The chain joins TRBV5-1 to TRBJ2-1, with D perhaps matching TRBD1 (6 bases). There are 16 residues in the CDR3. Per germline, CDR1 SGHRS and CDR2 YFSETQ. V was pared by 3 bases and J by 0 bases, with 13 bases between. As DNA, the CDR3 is TGCGCCAGCAGCTCTGGACAGTTAAGCTCCTACAATGAGCAGTTCTTC. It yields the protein CASSSGQLSSYNEQFF. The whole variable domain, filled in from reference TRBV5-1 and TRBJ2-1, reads KAGVTQTPRYLIKTRGQQVTLSCSPISGHRSVSWYQQTPGQGLQFLFEYFSETQRNKGNFPGRFSGRQFSNSRSEMNVSTLELGDSALYLCASSSGQLSSYNEQFFGPGTRLTVL.

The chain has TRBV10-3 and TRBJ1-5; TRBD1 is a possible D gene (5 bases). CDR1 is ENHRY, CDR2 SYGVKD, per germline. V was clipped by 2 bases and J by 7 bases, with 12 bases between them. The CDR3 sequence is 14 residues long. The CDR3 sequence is CAISEVSGRQPQHF. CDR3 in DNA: TGTGCCATCAGTGAGGTTTCAGGGCGCCAGCCCCAGCATTTT.

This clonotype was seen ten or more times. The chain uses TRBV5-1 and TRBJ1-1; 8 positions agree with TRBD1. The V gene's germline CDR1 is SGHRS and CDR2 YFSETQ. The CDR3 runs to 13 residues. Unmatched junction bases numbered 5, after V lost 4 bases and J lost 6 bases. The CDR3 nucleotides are TGCGCCAGCAGCCCACAGGGGGATTCTGAAGCTTTCTTT. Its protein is CASSPQGDSEAFF.

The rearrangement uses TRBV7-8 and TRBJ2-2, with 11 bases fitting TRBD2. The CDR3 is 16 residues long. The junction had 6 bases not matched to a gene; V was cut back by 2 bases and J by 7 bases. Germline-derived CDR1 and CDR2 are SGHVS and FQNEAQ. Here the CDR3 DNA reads TGTGCCAGCAGCTTATACTCTAGCGGGGGGCACGGGGAGCTGTTTTTT. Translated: CASSLYSSGGHGELFF.

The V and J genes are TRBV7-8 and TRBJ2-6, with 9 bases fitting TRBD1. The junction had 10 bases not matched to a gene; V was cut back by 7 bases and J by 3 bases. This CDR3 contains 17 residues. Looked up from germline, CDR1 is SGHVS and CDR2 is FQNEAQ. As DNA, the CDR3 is TGTGCCAGCATCCGGGACAGGGTCTTCGGTGGGGCCAACGTCCTGACTTTC. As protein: CASIRDRVFGGANVLTF. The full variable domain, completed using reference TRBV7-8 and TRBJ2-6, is GAGVSQSPRYKVAKRGQDVALRCDPISGHVSLFWYQQALGQGPEFLTYFQNEAQLDKSGLPSDRFFAERPEGSVSTLKIQRTQQEDSAVYLCASIRDRVFGGANVLTFGAGSRLTVL.

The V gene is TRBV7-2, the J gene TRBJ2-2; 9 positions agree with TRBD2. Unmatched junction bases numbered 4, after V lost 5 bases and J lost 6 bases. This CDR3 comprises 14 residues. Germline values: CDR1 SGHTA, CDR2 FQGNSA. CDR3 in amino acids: CASSRGLAAGELFF. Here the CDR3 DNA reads TGTGCCAGCAGCAGGGGACTAGCCGCCGGGGAGCTGTTTTTT.

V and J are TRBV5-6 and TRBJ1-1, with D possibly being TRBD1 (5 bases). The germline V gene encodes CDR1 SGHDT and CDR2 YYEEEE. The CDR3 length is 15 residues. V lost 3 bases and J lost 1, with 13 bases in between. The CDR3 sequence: CASSWGLPTNTEAFF. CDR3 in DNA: TGTGCCAGCAGCTGGGGGTTGCCGACGAACACTGAAGCTTTCTTT. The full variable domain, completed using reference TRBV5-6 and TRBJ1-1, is DAGVTQSPTHLIKTRGQQVTLRCSPKSGHDTVSWYQQALGQGPQFIFQYYEEEERQRGNFPDRFSGHQFPNYSSELNVNALLLGDSALYLCASSWGLPTNTEAFFGQGTRLTVV.

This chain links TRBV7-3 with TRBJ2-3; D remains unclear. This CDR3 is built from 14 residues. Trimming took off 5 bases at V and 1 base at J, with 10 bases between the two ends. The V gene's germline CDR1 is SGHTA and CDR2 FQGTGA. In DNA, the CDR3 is TGTGCCAGCAGCCTCAGGCCTGGCACAGATACGCAGTATTTT. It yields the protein CASSLRPGTDTQYF.

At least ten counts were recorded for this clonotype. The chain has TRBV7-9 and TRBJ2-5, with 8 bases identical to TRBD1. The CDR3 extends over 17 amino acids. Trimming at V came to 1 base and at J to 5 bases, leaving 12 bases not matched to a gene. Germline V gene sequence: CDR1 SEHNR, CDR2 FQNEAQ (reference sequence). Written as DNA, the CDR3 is TGTGCCAGCAGCTTAGAGGCAGGGGGCGTTTGGAGGGAGACCCAGTACTTC. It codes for CASSLEAGGVWRETQYF.

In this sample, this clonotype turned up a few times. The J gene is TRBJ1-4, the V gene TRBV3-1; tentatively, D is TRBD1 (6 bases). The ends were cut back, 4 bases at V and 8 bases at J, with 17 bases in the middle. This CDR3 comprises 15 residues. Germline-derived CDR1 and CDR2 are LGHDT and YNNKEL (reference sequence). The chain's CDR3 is CASSPRRGFGEKLFF. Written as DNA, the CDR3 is TGTGCCAGCAGCCCGCGGAGGGGGTTCGGAGAAAAACTGTTTTTT. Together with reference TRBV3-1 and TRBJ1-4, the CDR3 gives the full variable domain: DTAVSQTPKYLVTQMGNDKSIKCEQNLGHDTMYWYKQDSKKFLKIMFSYNNKELIINETVPNRFSPKSPDKAHLNLHINSLELGDSAVYFCASSPRRGFGEKLFFGSGTQLSVL.

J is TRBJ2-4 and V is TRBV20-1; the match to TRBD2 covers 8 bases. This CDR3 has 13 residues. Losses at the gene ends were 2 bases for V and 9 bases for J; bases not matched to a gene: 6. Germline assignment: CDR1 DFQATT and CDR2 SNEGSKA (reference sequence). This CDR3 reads CSARTGTRAIQYF. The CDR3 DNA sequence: TGCAGTGCTAGAACCGGGACTAGGGCCATTCAGTACTTC.

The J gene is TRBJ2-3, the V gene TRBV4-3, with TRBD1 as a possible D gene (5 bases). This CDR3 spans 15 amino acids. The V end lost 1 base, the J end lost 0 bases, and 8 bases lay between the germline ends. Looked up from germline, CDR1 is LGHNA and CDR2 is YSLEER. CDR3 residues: CASSQGGASTDTQYF. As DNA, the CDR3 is TGCGCCAGCAGCCAAGGGGGCGCGAGCACAGATACGCAGTATTTT.

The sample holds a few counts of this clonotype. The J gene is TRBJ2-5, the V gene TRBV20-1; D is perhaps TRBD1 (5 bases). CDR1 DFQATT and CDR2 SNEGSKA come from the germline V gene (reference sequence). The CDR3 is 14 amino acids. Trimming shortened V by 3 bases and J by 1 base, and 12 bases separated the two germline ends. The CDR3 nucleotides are TGCAGTGCTAGGGACCCCAGGGCCCAAGAGACCCAGTACTTC. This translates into CSARDPRAQETQYF.

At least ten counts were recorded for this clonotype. The CDR3 loop reads CASSFDGIWGAFF. Written as DNA, the CDR3 is TGTGCCAGCAGTTTTGACGGCATTTGGGGAGCTTTCTTT. The chain couples TRBV28 to TRBJ1-1; D not certain. CDR3 length: 13 residues. CDR1 and CDR2 (germline): MDHEN, SYDVKM. V was cut by 3 bases and J by 10 bases, with 15 bases left in between.

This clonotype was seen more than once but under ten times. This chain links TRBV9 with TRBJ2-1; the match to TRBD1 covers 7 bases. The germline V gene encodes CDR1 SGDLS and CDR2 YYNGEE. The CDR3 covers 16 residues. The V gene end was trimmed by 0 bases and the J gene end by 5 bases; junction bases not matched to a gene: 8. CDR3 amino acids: CASSVEAGQGDNEQFF. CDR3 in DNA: TGTGCCAGCAGCGTAGAAGCAGGTCAGGGGGACAATGAGCAGTTCTTC.

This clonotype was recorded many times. The CDR3 protein is CASRQPGLGEQYF. In DNA form, the CDR3 reads TGTGCCAGCAGACAACCGGGACTAGGCGAGCAGTACTTC. The chain links TRBV12-3 or TRBV12-4 to TRBJ2-7; 8 bases are a match to TRBD2. The CDR3 is 13 amino acids. J lost 6 bases, V lost 6 bases, and 7 bases had no gene match.

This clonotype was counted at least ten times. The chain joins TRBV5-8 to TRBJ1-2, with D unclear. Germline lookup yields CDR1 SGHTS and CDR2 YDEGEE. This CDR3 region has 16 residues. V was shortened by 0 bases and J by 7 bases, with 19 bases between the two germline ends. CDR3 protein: CASSLGGSGLGFGYTF. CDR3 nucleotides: TGTGCCAGCAGCTTGGGCGGGAGCGGATTGGGTTTTGGCTACACCTTC.

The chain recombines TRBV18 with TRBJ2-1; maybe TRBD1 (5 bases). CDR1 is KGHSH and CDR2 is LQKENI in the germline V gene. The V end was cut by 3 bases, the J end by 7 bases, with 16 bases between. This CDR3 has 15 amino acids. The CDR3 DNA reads TGTGCCAGCTCACCGCGGACACCTCCCGGGAATGAGCAGTTCTTC. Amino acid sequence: CASSPRTPPGNEQFF.

CDR3 residues: CASSHTNPTDTQYF. The CDR3, as DNA: TGTGCCAGCAGCCATACTAACCCCACAGATACGCAGTATTTT. This chain links TRBV7-3 with TRBJ2-3; D call uncertain. Trimming removed 5 bases at V and 2 bases at J, with 11 bases between. Germline V gene data show CDR1 as SGHTA and CDR2 as FQGTGA. CDR3 size: 14 residues.

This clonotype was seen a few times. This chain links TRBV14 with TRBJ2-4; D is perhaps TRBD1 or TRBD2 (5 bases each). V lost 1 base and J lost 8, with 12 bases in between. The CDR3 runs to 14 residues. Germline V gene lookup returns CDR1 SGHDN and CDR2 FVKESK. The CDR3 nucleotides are TGTGCCAGCAGCCAAGTGAGTCAGGGAGACATTCAGTACTTC. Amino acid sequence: CASSQVSQGDIQYF.

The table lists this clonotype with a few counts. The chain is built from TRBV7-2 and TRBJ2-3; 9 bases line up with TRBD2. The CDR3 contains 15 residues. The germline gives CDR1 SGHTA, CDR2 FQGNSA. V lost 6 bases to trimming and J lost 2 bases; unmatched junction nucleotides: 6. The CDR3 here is CASSSTSGYTDTQYF. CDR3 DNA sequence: TGTGCCAGCAGTTCAACTAGCGGGTACACAGATACGCAGTATTTT.

CDR3 residues: CASSPARNGYTF. CDR3 DNA sequence: TGCGCCAGCAGCCCCGCAAGGAACGGCTACACCTTC. This chain uses TRBV5-1 with TRBJ1-2, with unresolved D. CDR3 length: 12 residues. The germline V gene has CDR1 SGHRS and CDR2 YFSETQ. Trimming shortened V by 4 bases and J by 8 bases, and 12 bases separated the two germline ends.

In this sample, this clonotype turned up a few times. In nucleotides, the CDR3 is TGTGCCAGCAGCACAGGGACAGGGAACACCGGGGAGCTGTTTTTT. Protein: CASSTGTGNTGELFF. V is TRBV6-5 and J is TRBJ2-2, with 8 bases that match TRBD1. This CDR3 spans 15 amino acids. V shed 6 bases and J 1 base; nucleotides not matched to a gene: 4. CDR1 is MNHEY and CDR2 is SVGAGI in the germline V gene.

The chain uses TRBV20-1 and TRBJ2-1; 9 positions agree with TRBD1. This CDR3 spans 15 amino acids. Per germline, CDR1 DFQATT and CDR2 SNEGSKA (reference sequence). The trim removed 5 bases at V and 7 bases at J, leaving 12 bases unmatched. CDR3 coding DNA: TGCAGTGCTCCCAAAACAGGGGGCGCAAGGAATGAGCAGTTCTTC. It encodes CSAPKTGGARNEQFF.

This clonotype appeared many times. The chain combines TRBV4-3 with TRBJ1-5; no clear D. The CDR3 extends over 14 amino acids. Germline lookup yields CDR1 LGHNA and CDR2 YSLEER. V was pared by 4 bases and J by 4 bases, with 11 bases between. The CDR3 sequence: CASSRERTNQPQHF. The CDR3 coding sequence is TGCGCCAGCAGCCGAGAGCGGACTAATCAGCCCCAGCATTTT.

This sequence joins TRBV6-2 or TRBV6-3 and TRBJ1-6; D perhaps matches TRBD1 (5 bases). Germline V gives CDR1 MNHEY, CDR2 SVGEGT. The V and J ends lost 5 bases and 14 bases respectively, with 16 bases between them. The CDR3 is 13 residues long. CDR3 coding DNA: TGTGCCAGCAGTAAACTCTCCGGGACTACCCTCCACTTT. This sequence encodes CASSKLSGTTLHF.